These 27 T cell receptor beta chains came from one sample sequenced in a study of CD8+ T cells in alopecia areata. Treatment here: oral pan-JAK inhibitor, 5-10 mg twice daily. In each case, RNA was isolated and then reverse transcribed into cDNA as the sequencing template. The assay was immunoSEQ multiplex PCR, and TCRdb's table has in-frame clones only and misses some. Of 170,000 or so clones listed, about 53% are singletons. Here the sequenced sample was CD8+ T cells sorted from blood, taken at week 24, from a patient treated with tofacitinib. The receptor source for this set is a human donor with alopecia areata.

This chain links TRBV30 with TRBJ1-2, with D hard to call. The germline CDR1 and CDR2 sequences are GTSNPN and SVGIG (reference sequence). Trimming shortened V by 7 bases and J by 7 bases, and 10 bases separated the two germline ends. The CDR3 runs to 10 residues. For the CDR3, the DNA is TGTGCCTTATATGAGCGTGGCTACACCTTC. Translating it yields CALYERGYTF.

The rearrangement uses TRBV6-5 and TRBJ1-1, with 7 bases lining up with TRBD1. This CDR3 is built from 12 residues. Germline V gives CDR1 MNHEY, CDR2 SVGAGI. Germline trimming cut 5 bases from V and 10 bases from J; bases unmatched to any gene: 7. The CDR3, as DNA: TGTGCCAGCAGTCAGGACAGGATGAGAGCTTTCTTT. Protein: CASSQDRMRAFF.

This clone was seen a handful of times. V is TRBV9 and J is TRBJ2-5, with 7 positions matching TRBD2. This CDR3 has 14 amino acids. Germline V gives CDR1 SGDLS, CDR2 YYNGEE. Germline trimming cut 3 bases from V and 2 bases from J; bases unmatched to any gene: 4. CDR3 in amino acids: CASSGGGLQETQYF. CDR3 coding DNA: TGTGCCAGCAGCGGCGGGGGTCTTCAAGAGACCCAGTACTTC. The variable domain in full, completed from reference TRBV9 and TRBJ2-5, reads DSGVTQTPKHLITATGQRVTLRCSPRSGDLSVYWYQQSLDQGLQFLIQYYNGEERAKGNILERFSAQQFPDLHSELNLSSLELGDSALYFCASSGGGLQETQYFGPGTRLLVL.

This chain uses TRBV30 with TRBJ1-1, with TRBD1 matching 8 bases. This CDR3 has 14 amino acids. CDR1 and CDR2 (germline): GTSNPN, SVGIG (reference sequence). V lost 3 bases to trimming and J lost 2 bases; unmatched junction nucleotides: 5. In DNA form, the CDR3 reads TGTGCCTGGAGAGCAGGGACAGGCAACACTGAAGCTTTCTTT. The encoded protein is CAWRAGTGNTEAFF. The full variable domain, its missing parts supplied by reference TRBV30 and TRBJ1-1, is SQTIHQWPATLVQPVGSPLSLECTVEGTSNPNLYWYRQAAGRGLQLLFYSVGIGQISSEVPQNLSASRPQDRQFILSSKKLLLSDSGFYLCAWRAGTGNTEAFFGQGTRLTVV.

A single count supports this clone. The chain is built from TRBV12-5 and TRBJ1-1; D gene uncertain. Looked up from germline, CDR1 is LGHNT and CDR2 is FRNRAP. The CDR3 runs 13 residues. The ends were cut back, 1 base at V and 6 bases at J, with 9 bases in the middle. The CDR3 bases are TGTGCTAGTGGTTTGGGCCGGGCCCCTGAAGCTTTCTTT. It specifies CASGLGRAPEAFF.

The gene calls are TRBV7-9 and TRBJ2-7; no clear D gene. Trimming took 2 bases from V and 0 from J, leaving 8 bases between them. CDR1 is SEHNR, CDR2 FQNEAQ, per germline (reference sequence). The CDR3 runs 14 residues. The CDR3 bases are TGTGCCAGCAGCTTAACAGAGGCCTCCTACGAGCAGTACTTC. Protein: CASSLTEASYEQYF.

The chain is built from TRBV4-3 and TRBJ2-2, with TRBD2 identical over 9 bases. V trimming: 3 bases; J trimming: 5 bases; junction bases outside the gene matches: 4. The CDR3 is 15 residues long. Germline V gene sequence: CDR1 LGHNA, CDR2 YSLEER. The CDR3 here is CASSHSGGATGELFF. Here the CDR3 DNA reads TGCGCCAGCAGCCATAGCGGGGGCGCAACCGGGGAGCTGTTTTTT.

V usage is TRBV10-3 and J usage is TRBJ2-7; D is undetermined. This CDR3 is 11 amino acids long. Trimming left V 3 bases short and J 4 bases short, with 4 bases between. CDR1 is ENHRY, CDR2 SYGVKD, per germline. The CDR3 is CAISEGYEQYF. CDR3 DNA: TGTGCCATCAGTGAAGGATACGAGCAGTACTTC.

This rearrangement joins TRBV2 to TRBJ2-2; D gene ambiguous. The CDR3 is made up of 12 amino acids. CDR1 and CDR2 (germline): SNHLY, FYNNEI. With 5 bases removed from V and 4 bases from J, the gap between germline ends came to 5 bases. The CDR3 nucleotides read TGTGCCAGCAGTACTCCCACCGGGGAGCTGTTTTTT. Its translation: CASSTPTGELFF.

This rearrangement joins TRBV29-1 to TRBJ1-2; TRBD1 matches at 10 bases. Germline CDR1 is SQVTM and CDR2 is ANQGSEA. CDR3 length: 14 amino acids. J was trimmed by 5 bases and V by 3 bases; bases with no gene match: 6. The CDR3 reads CSVEFLGQGYGYTF. In DNA form, the CDR3 reads TGCAGCGTTGAGTTTCTGGGACAGGGGTATGGCTACACCTTC.

The V gene is TRBV5-1, the J gene TRBJ1-1, with D unresolved. The length of the CDR3 is 13 residues. CDR1 SGHRS and CDR2 YFSETQ come from the germline V gene. The V end was cut by 1 base, the J end by 1 base, with 5 bases between. CDR3 residues: CASSLRTNTEAFF. CDR3 nucleotide sequence: TGCGCCAGCAGCTTGAGAACGAACACTGAAGCTTTCTTT.

In this sample, this clone turned up many times. The rearrangement uses TRBV2 and TRBJ2-4; D tentatively fits TRBD1 or TRBD2 (5 bases each). CDR3 length equals 19 residues. Trimming removed 2 bases at V and 0 bases at J, with 20 bases between. Per germline, CDR1 SNHLY and CDR2 FYNNEI. The CDR3 protein is CASSEWDLRLLLAKNIQYF. CDR3 DNA: TGTGCCAGCAGTGAATGGGACCTTAGACTACTCTTAGCCAAAAACATTCAGTACTTC.

The chain links TRBV7-3 to TRBJ2-2; D perhaps matches TRBD1 (6 bases). The germline gives CDR1 SGHTA, CDR2 FQGTGA. CDR3 size: 13 residues. The V and J ends lost 4 bases and 4 bases respectively, with 7 bases between them. In DNA, the CDR3 is TGTGCCAGCAGCTACAGGGCCACCGGGGAGCTGTTTTTT. Protein product: CASSYRATGELFF.

J is TRBJ2-3 and V is TRBV30; unclear D gene. The ends were cut back, 5 bases at V and 0 bases at J, with 6 bases in the middle. Germline V CDR1 and CDR2: GTSNPN, SVGIG (reference sequence). The CDR3 has 12 amino acids. The CDR3 spells CAWSDSTDTQYF. CDR3 coding DNA: TGTGCCTGGTCCGACAGCACAGATACGCAGTATTTT. Complete variable domain (other parts from reference TRBV30 and TRBJ2-3): SQTIHQWPATLVQPVGSPLSLECTVEGTSNPNLYWYRQAAGRGLQLLFYSVGIGQISSEVPQNLSASRPQDRQFILSSKKLLLSDSGFYLCAWSDSTDTQYFGPGTRLTVL.

For this clone: Other DNA sequences of this sample code for an identical CDR3. The chain couples TRBV4-3 to TRBJ2-7; D is perhaps TRBD2 (6 bases). The V and J ends lost 0 bases and 2 bases respectively, with 11 bases between them. This CDR3 has 15 residues. Per germline, CDR1 LGHNA and CDR2 YSLEER. CDR3 amino acids: CASSQDRRGTYEQYF. The CDR3 DNA sequence: TGCGCCAGCAGCCAAGATCGGCGGGGCACCTACGAGCAGTACTTC.

This clone was seen once. The chain employs TRBV25-1 and TRBJ1-1; D uncertain. The germline V and J ends were trimmed by 0 bases and 0 bases, with 8 bases remaining between them. Germline V gene data show CDR1 as MGHDK and CDR2 as SYGVNS. The CDR3 is 15 amino acids. DNA for the CDR3: TGTGCCAGCAGTGAATATGAGGGAGTGAACACTGAAGCTTTCTTT. Protein product: CASSEYEGVNTEAFF.

About this clone: Other DNA sequences in this sample translate to the same CDR3. The V gene is TRBV5-1, the J gene TRBJ1-1; 8 bases map to TRBD1. The CDR3 extends over 13 amino acids. CDR1 is SGHRS, CDR2 YFSETQ, per germline. The ends lost 2 bases at V and 4 bases at J; junction bases unmatched: 1. CDR3 DNA: TGCGCCAGCAGCTTAGGGACAGGCACTGAAGCTTTCTTT. Translation: CASSLGTGTEAFF.

In DNA form, the CDR3 reads TGCGCCAGCAGTGAGTTGCCAGGGGTCGGAGAGACCCAGTACTTC. It codes for CASSELPGVGETQYF. The V gene is TRBV10-1, the J gene TRBJ2-5; possible D gene TRBD1, 6 bases. The CDR3 contains 15 residues. V lost 1 base and J 4 bases, leaving 13 bases between the germline ends. Germline lookup yields CDR1 WNHNN and CDR2 SYGVQD (reference sequence).

V gene TRBV5-6 combines with J gene TRBJ1-1; D not certain. CDR3 length: 12 amino acids. Germline CDR1 reads SGHDT; CDR2 reads YYEEEE. The V end was cut by 4 bases, the J end by 2 bases, with 6 bases between. Here the CDR3 reads CASSPLNTEAFF. In DNA form, the CDR3 reads TGTGCCAGCAGCCCACTAAACACTGAAGCTTTCTTT.

The J gene is TRBJ2-7, the V gene TRBV12-5, with D possibly TRBD1 on 6 matching bases. The germline gives CDR1 LGHNT, CDR2 FRNRAP. Trimming left V 5 bases short and J 1 base short, with 9 bases between. The CDR3 loop spans 13 amino acids. The CDR3 sequence: CASGPTGSYEQYF. CDR3 bases: TGTGCTAGTGGTCCTACAGGGTCCTACGAGCAGTACTTC.

This chain connects TRBV5-1 to TRBJ2-6; D is perhaps TRBD2 (6 bases). V was trimmed by 5 bases and J by 2 bases, leaving 8 bases between them. The CDR3 has 14 amino acids. CDR1 is SGHRS and CDR2 is YFSETQ in the germline V gene. CDR3 loop: CASRGEAGANVLTF. CDR3 nucleotide sequence: TGCGCCAGCAGAGGGGAGGCTGGGGCCAACGTCCTGACTTTC.

This clone was seen just once. The chain joins TRBV13 to TRBJ1-1; 7 nucleotides match TRBD1. CDR3 size: 14 residues. After removal of 5 bases from V and 0 bases from J, the junction contained 3 bases not matched to a gene. Germline CDR1 is PRHDT and CDR2 is FYEKMQ (reference sequence). This chain's CDR3 is CASSPGTVNTEAFF. The CDR3, as DNA: TGTGCCAGCAGCCCGGGGACAGTGAACACTGAAGCTTTCTTT.

The genes are TRBV29-1 and TRBJ2-1; D call uncertain. This CDR3 contains 12 residues. V shed 0 bases and J shed 8 bases, with 8 bases lying between them. Germline-derived CDR1 and CDR2 are SQVTM and ANQGSEA. The CDR3 region has the DNA TGCAGCGTTGAAGATCGGTCTGATGAGCAGTTCTTC. It specifies CSVEDRSDEQFF.

The chain joins TRBV29-1 to TRBJ1-1; TRBD1 agrees at 7 bases. The germline V gene encodes CDR1 SQVTM and CDR2 ANQGSEA. The CDR3 is made up of 14 amino acids. CDR3 nucleotide sequence: TGCAGTGCAAAATCGGGACAGTCTAACCTGGAAGCTTTCTTT. It yields the protein CSAKSGQSNLEAFF.

This clone was seen a single time. This chain connects TRBV30 to TRBJ2-1, with D tentatively TRBD2 (6 bases). Germline CDR1 GTSNPN, CDR2 SVGIG (reference sequence). The CDR3 spans 15 residues. The germline V and J ends were trimmed by 2 bases and 5 bases, with 16 bases remaining between them. For the CDR3, the DNA is TGTGCCTGGAGTCGTGAGGTGCGGGGCAACAATGAGCAGTTCTTC. Its translation: CAWSREVRGNNEQFF.

This chain connects TRBV9 to TRBJ2-7; 7 positions agree with TRBD1. Germline-derived CDR1 and CDR2 are SGDLS and YYNGEE. Unmatched junction bases numbered 10, after V lost 4 bases and J lost 6 bases. There are 14 residues in the CDR3. For the CDR3, the DNA is TGTGCCAGCAGCCCAAGGACAGGACCGGGCGAGCAGTACTTC. The encoded protein is CASSPRTGPGEQYF.

The genes are TRBV7-8 and TRBJ2-7; D may match TRBD1 or TRBD2 (5 bases each). The CDR3 extends over 14 amino acids. Trimming cost V 5 bases and J 0 bases, with 11 bases left between them. Germline assignment: CDR1 SGHVS and CDR2 FQNEAQ. The DNA of the CDR3 is TGTGCCAGCAGCGACCGGGACGGCTCCTACGAGCAGTACTTC. Its translation is CASSDRDGSYEQYF.